This TCR beta chain stems from a study of T cells in Graves' hyperthyroidism and ophthalmopathy. This clonotype was picked up many times. The germline CDR1 and CDR2 sequences are LGHNT and FRNRAP. V lost 6 bases and J lost 6, with 8 bases in between. The CDR3 sequence is 11 residues long. Amplification yielded TCR beta CDR3 regions, with RNA transcripts as the source. The HTBI primer set served for first-round RT-PCR of the TCR CDR3. TCRdb processed the multiplex PCR reads anew with MiXCR; each CDR3 protein has one entry. The sample yields hundreds of thousands of distinct CDR3 sequences, approximately 15% seen once.

The TCR comes from a young woman with Graves' hyperthyroidism that later progressed to Graves' ophthalmopathy. The chain employs TRBV12-5 and TRBJ1-1, with D hard to call. The specimen was blood. Written as DNA, the CDR3 is TGTGCTAGTGGGGCCGGGGCTGAAGCTTTCTTT. Translated: CASGAGAEAFF.